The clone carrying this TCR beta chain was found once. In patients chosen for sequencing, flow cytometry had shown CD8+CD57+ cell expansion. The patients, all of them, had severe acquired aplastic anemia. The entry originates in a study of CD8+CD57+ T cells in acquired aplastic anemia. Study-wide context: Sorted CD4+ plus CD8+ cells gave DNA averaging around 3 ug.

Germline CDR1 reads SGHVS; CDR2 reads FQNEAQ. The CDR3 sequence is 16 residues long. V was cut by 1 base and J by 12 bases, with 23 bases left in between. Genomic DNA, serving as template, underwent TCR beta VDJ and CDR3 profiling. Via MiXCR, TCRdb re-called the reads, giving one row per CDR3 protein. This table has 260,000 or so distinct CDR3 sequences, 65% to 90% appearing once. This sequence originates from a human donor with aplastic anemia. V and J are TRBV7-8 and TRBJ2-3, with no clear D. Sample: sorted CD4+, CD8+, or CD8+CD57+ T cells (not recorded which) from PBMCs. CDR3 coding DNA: TGTGCCAGCAGCTTAGGGGTAGGGCCCGATACGCAGAATCAGTATTTT. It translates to CASSLGVGPDTQNQYF.